These 18 T cell receptor beta chains originate from one sample sequenced in a study of blood T cell repertoires in COVID-19 (dated by TCRdb to about 2020). Library preparation employed the immunoSEQ multiplex PCR assay. The clones in this table, taken by TCRdb from immuneACCESS, are in-frame only. Not every clone is retained; where verified, under half of the shortfall comes from an unresolved V gene, and the cause of the rest is unknown. The sample has under 200,000 clones on record, under 90% of them singletons. Of the sample, approximately 2% is held by the ten largest clones. The specimen sequenced was peripheral blood. Every receptor here comes from a woman older than 75 with acute or convalescent COVID-19.

The chain employs TRBV5-1 and TRBJ2-5; D call uncertain. V lost 0 bases to trimming and J lost 1 base, with 4 bases between them. Germline-derived CDR1 and CDR2 are SGHRS and YFSETQ. The CDR3 loop spans 13 amino acids. Here the CDR3 DNA reads TGCGCCAGCAGCTTGGAACTCCAAGAGACCCAGTACTTC. Encoded protein: CASSLELQETQYF.

The chain combines TRBV25-1 with TRBJ1-1; 11 positions match TRBD1. CDR1 is MGHDK and CDR2 is SYGVNS in the germline V gene. The CDR3 totals 16 residues. V lost 1 base, J lost 7 bases, and 8 bases stayed unmatched. This CDR3 reads CASSEWRTGGDDEAFF. CDR3 nucleotides: TGTGCCAGCAGTGAATGGAGGACAGGGGGCGATGATGAAGCTTTCTTT.

The CDR3 DNA reads TGTGCCAGCAGCTTATCCACAGGGGTTGATACGCAGTATTTT. Translated: CASSLSTGVDTQYF. The gene calls are TRBV7-2 and TRBJ2-3; 7 positions match TRBD1. Trimming cost V 2 bases and J 6 bases; bases outside gene matches: 5. Germline V lookup: CDR1 SGHTA, CDR2 FQGNSA. This CDR3 has 14 residues.

The rearrangement links TRBV7-2 to TRBJ2-7, with D hard to call. The CDR3 is 12 amino acids. V lost 1 base to trimming and J lost 4 bases, with 5 bases between them. In germline, CDR1 is SGHTA, CDR2 FQGNSA. The CDR3 loop reads CASSLDQYEQYF. In DNA form, the CDR3 reads TGTGCCAGCAGCTTAGATCAGTACGAGCAGTACTTC.

This chain connects TRBV27 to TRBJ2-7; 7 nucleotides align to TRBD2. The CDR3 extends over 11 amino acids. V shed 8 bases, J shed 6 bases, and the junction held 4 bases outside the gene matches. Germline V gene data show CDR1 as MNHEY and CDR2 as SMNVEV (reference sequence). The CDR3, as DNA: TGTGCCAGCTGGGGGGGGTCCGAGCAGTACTTC. It yields the protein CASWGGSEQYF.

There are a few counts of this clone. For the CDR3, the DNA is TGTGCCAGCAGCTTCGCTCGACAGGGGAGGGAAACAGATACGCAGTATTTT. Its protein is CASSFARQGRETDTQYF. The chain combines TRBV11-2 with TRBJ2-3; D might be TRBD1 (8 bases). CDR1 SGHAT and CDR2 FQNNGV come from the germline V gene. This CDR3 contains 17 residues. Trimming removed 3 bases from V and 3 bases from J, with 19 bases in between.

This clone was recorded a few times. The rearrangement links TRBV5-1 to TRBJ2-5; 7 nucleotides line up with TRBD2. The CDR3 contains 16 residues. Germline CDR1 reads SGHRS; CDR2 reads YFSETQ. Trimming at V came to 4 bases and at J to 5 bases, leaving 14 bases not matched to a gene. DNA of the CDR3: TGCGCCAGCAGCCGGGAGGTGCATCCCACCCCGGAGACCCAGTACTTC. Translated, it gives CASSREVHPTPETQYF.

The CDR3 bases are TGCGCCAGCAGCCGATTTTGGCTAGCGGGAGGAGGGCAACAAGAGACCCAGTACTTC. Its translation is CASSRFWLAGGGQQETQYF. The chain carries TRBV4-1 and TRBJ2-5; 11 bases line up with TRBD2. The CDR3 runs 19 residues. CDR1 MGHRA and CDR2 YSYEKL come from the germline V gene. V lost 4 bases, J lost 2 bases, and 15 bases stayed unmatched.

This chain links TRBV15 with TRBJ2-7; TRBD1 is a possible D gene (5 bases). V lost 1 base and J lost 1, with 20 bases in between. This CDR3 has 18 amino acids. Germline V CDR1 and CDR2: LNHNV, YYDKDF (reference sequence). Written as DNA, the CDR3 is TGTGCCACCAGCAGAGGTTCCTTCGCCAGGGCTCTTTCCTACGAGCAGTACTTC. It yields the protein CATSRGSFARALSYEQYF.

The V gene is TRBV6-5, the J gene TRBJ1-1; D is unresolved. There are 15 residues in the CDR3. With 3 bases removed from V and 4 bases from J, the gap between germline ends came to 15 bases. The germline V gene encodes CDR1 MNHEY and CDR2 SVGAGI. CDR3 DNA sequence: TGTGCCAGCAGTTATTCAGGAGGGATGGGCACTGAAGCTTTCTTT. It is translated as CASSYSGGMGTEAFF.

The V and J genes are TRBV4-1 and TRBJ1-4; no reliable D call. The CDR3 covers 16 residues. V shed 1 base and J shed 10 bases, with 19 bases lying between them. CDR1 and CDR2 (germline): MGHRA, YSYEKL. The CDR3 sequence is CASSQGQRREGVKLFF. The CDR3 region has the DNA TGCGCCAGCAGCCAAGGCCAGAGGAGGGAAGGCGTAAAACTGTTTTTT.

The J gene is TRBJ1-6, the V gene TRBV5-1, with TRBD1 identical over 9 bases. V shed 3 bases and J 8 bases; nucleotides not matched to a gene: 6. This CDR3 has 15 amino acids. Germline V gives CDR1 SGHRS, CDR2 YFSETQ. CDR3 protein: CASSSTGGSDSPLHF. For the CDR3, the DNA is TGCGCCAGCAGCTCGACAGGGGGTTCGGATTCACCCCTCCACTTT. Full variable domain (outside the CDR3, taken from reference TRBV5-1 and TRBJ1-6): KAGVTQTPRYLIKTRGQQVTLSCSPISGHRSVSWYQQTPGQGLQFLFEYFSETQRNKGNFPGRFSGRQFSNSRSEMNVSTLELGDSALYLCASSSTGGSDSPLHFGNGTRLTVT.

V and J are TRBV6-5 and TRBJ1-2; the match to TRBD1 covers 7 bases. Trimming removed 6 bases from V and 4 bases from J; junction bases left unmatched: 11. Germline loops: CDR1 MNHEY, CDR2 SVGAGI. This CDR3 comprises 15 residues. DNA for the CDR3: TGTGCCAGCAGCCTCGCCGAACAGGGGATCTATGGCTACACCTTC. Translated: CASSLAEQGIYGYTF.

This chain joins TRBV19 and TRBJ1-4, with D hard to call. The V gene lost 7 bases and the J gene lost 7 bases, with 10 bases spanning the gap. This CDR3 comprises 12 residues. CDR1 and CDR2 from the germline V gene are LNHDA and SQIVND (reference sequence). CDR3 sequence reads: CASTSRGEKLFF. As DNA, the CDR3 is TGTGCCAGTACCAGCCGAGGTGAAAAACTGTTTTTT. The variable domain in full, completed from reference TRBV19 and TRBJ1-4, reads DGGITQSPKYLFRKEGQNVTLSCEQNLNHDAMYWYRQDPGQGLRLIYYSQIVNDFQKGDIAEGYSVSREKKESFPLTVTSAQKNPTAFYLCASTSRGEKLFFGSGTQLSVL.

The J gene is TRBJ1-1, the V gene TRBV30, with TRBD1 as a possible D gene (6 bases). The CDR3 spans 14 residues. V lost 8 bases to trimming and J lost 4 bases, with 20 bases between them. Germline V gene lookup returns CDR1 GTSNPN and CDR2 SVGIG (reference sequence). CDR3 residues: CAAGKGQLFTEAFF. CDR3 nucleotides: TGTGCCGCCGGCAAGGGACAACTTTTCACTGAAGCTTTCTTT.

The rearrangement links TRBV28 to TRBJ1-4; TRBD1 is a possible D gene (5 bases). This CDR3 is 14 amino acids long. The germline V gene encodes CDR1 MDHEN and CDR2 SYDVKM. Trimming took 6 bases from V and 6 from J, leaving 14 bases between them. Here the CDR3 reads CASRGGSGHEKLFF. CDR3 coding DNA: TGTGCCAGCAGGGGAGGCTCAGGGCATGAAAAACTGTTTTTT.

The V call is TRBV12-3 or TRBV12-4, the J call TRBJ2-5; D is unresolved. The CDR3 consists of 13 residues. Between the trimmed V and J ends, which lost 6 bases and 5 bases, there was a span of 13 bases. The CDR3 sequence: CASSTSVEETQYF. As DNA, the CDR3 is TGTGCCAGCAGCACCTCAGTGGAGGAGACCCAGTACTTC.

This clone has just one count. The rearrangement uses TRBV7-9 and TRBJ1-1, with D possibly TRBD1 on 5 matching bases. Germline assignment: CDR1 SEHNR and CDR2 FQNEAQ (reference sequence). V was shortened by 1 base and J by 7 bases, with 10 bases between the two germline ends. This CDR3 spans 13 amino acids. CDR3 region: CASSLEGVSEAFF. The CDR3 DNA sequence: TGTGCCAGCAGCTTAGAAGGGGTCAGTGAAGCTTTCTTT.